These 11 T cell receptor beta chains were all obtained from the same sample, sequenced in a study of cytomegalovirus exposure and HLA in healthy donors. PCR used 60 Vbeta primers and 13 Jbeta primers. Generated by immunoSEQ multiplex PCR, the TCRdb table keeps only in-frame clones and is missing some. The repertoire holds over 95,000 clones, with roughly 80% as singletons. The sequenced sample consisted of PBMCs. The receptors here all came from a man aged 35-49 years in good health and CMV-seronegative.

Here the CDR3 reads CASSPTPRAQYF. In nucleotides, the CDR3 is TGTGCCAGCAGTCCCACGCCCCGAGCCCAGTACTTC. The rearrangement uses TRBV28 and TRBJ2-5; no firm D call. There are 12 residues in the CDR3. Germline CDR1 is MDHEN and CDR2 is SYDVKM. The V and J ends lost 5 bases and 9 bases respectively, with 13 bases between them.

This clone was observed once. The rearrangement joins TRBV28 to TRBJ2-3, with 10 bases matching TRBD2. Germline CDR1 reads MDHEN; CDR2 reads SYDVKM. The V and J ends lost 6 bases and 6 bases, in that order; junction bases with no gene match: 9. The CDR3 runs to 15 residues. CDR3 nucleotides: TGTGCCAGCAGCCTTCGGACTAGCGGAGGGGATACGCAGTATTTT. Encoded protein: CASSLRTSGGDTQYF.

Only a few counts were recorded for this clone. V usage is TRBV5-4 and J usage is TRBJ2-7; D is possibly TRBD2 (6 bases). Germline V gene data show CDR1 as SGHNT and CDR2 as YYREEE (reference sequence). This CDR3 is 15 amino acids long. The germline V and J ends were trimmed by 4 bases and 6 bases, with 20 bases remaining between them. This CDR3 reads CASSPLVFGGGEQYF. CDR3 bases: TGTGCCAGCAGCCCCCTTGTGTTCGGGGGAGGCGAGCAGTACTTC.

This rearrangement joins TRBV9 to TRBJ2-3; weak D call: TRBD1 (6 bases). From germline, CDR1 is SGDLS and CDR2 YYNGEE. The V gene lost 0 bases and the J gene lost 2 bases, with 19 bases spanning the gap. The CDR3 covers 18 residues. The CDR3 DNA reads TGTGCCAGCAGCGTAGTTGGGGGCGCCCGGGGCCACACAGATACGCAGTATTTT. Its translation: CASSVVGGARGHTDTQYF. Full variable domain (remainder filled in from reference TRBV9 and TRBJ2-3): DSGVTQTPKHLITATGQRVTLRCSPRSGDLSVYWYQQSLDQGLQFLIQYYNGEERAKGNILERFSAQQFPDLHSELNLSSLELGDSALYFCASSVVGGARGHTDTQYFGPGTRLTVL.

This clone was observed a few times. The chain links TRBV6-1 to TRBJ2-5, with 7 nucleotides matching TRBD1. The CDR3 has 16 residues. V dropped 3 bases and J dropped 3; count of bases not matched to a gene: 10. Germline V gene lookup returns CDR1 MNHNS and CDR2 SASEGT. CDR3 in amino acids: CASSETTGSGEETQYF. CDR3 in DNA: TGTGCCAGCAGTGAGACGACAGGGAGTGGTGAAGAGACCCAGTACTTC.

The chain recombines TRBV29-1 with TRBJ2-5, with 11 bases fitting TRBD2. Germline V CDR1 and CDR2: SQVTM, ANQGSEA. Trimming cost V 2 bases and J 11 bases; bases outside gene matches: 10. The CDR3 covers 14 residues. CDR3 protein: CSVERPSGGNEQYF. CDR3 nucleotides: TGCAGCGTTGAAAGGCCTAGCGGGGGGAATGAGCAGTACTTC.

V and J are TRBV11-1 and TRBJ1-6; D ambiguous. Trimming left V 3 bases short and J 0 bases short, with 9 bases between. The CDR3 spans 16 residues. CDR1 and CDR2 from the germline V gene are SGHAT and FQDESV (reference sequence). Written as DNA, the CDR3 is TGTGCCAGCAGCTTTCAACGGAGCTCCTATAATTCACCCCTCCACTTT. This codes for CASSFQRSSYNSPLHF.

The chain employs TRBV7-9 and TRBJ2-7, with D possibly matching TRBD2 (6 bases). V was trimmed by 3 bases and J by 3 bases, leaving 12 bases between them. The CDR3 totals 14 residues. Germline CDR1 is SEHNR and CDR2 is FQNEAQ (reference sequence). The DNA of the CDR3 is TGTGCCAGCAGCTTTTACCCTAGCGACTACGAGCAGTACTTC. Translation gives CASSFYPSDYEQYF.

This clone was counted a single time. The chain recombines TRBV12-5 with TRBJ2-3, with 7 bases that match TRBD2. The germline gives CDR1 LGHNT, CDR2 FRNRAP. V trimming: 3 bases; J trimming: 2 bases; junction bases outside the gene matches: 8. The CDR3 is made up of 16 amino acids. Here the CDR3 reads CASGLGLAEYTDTQYF. CDR3 DNA: TGTGCTAGTGGTTTAGGGCTAGCGGAGTACACAGATACGCAGTATTTT.

The chain employs TRBV7-9 and TRBJ1-2; the match to TRBD1 covers 7 bases. Germline-derived CDR1 and CDR2 are SEHNR and FQNEAQ (reference sequence). V lost 3 bases to trimming and J lost 2 bases; unmatched junction nucleotides: 3. This CDR3 has 14 amino acids. In DNA, the CDR3 is TGTGCCAGCAGCTTGGGACAGCGGAACTATGGCTACACCTTC. It is translated as CASSLGQRNYGYTF.

The chain employs TRBV28 and TRBJ2-4; 8 bases line up with TRBD2. The CDR3 consists of 15 residues. Trimming took 7 bases from V and 1 from J; bases not matched to a gene: 6. The germline CDR1 and CDR2 sequences are MDHEN and SYDVKM. The CDR3 DNA sequence: TGTGCCAGCAATCGGGAGGGTTGGGCCAAAAACATTCAGTACTTC. Amino acid sequence: CASNREGWAKNIQYF.